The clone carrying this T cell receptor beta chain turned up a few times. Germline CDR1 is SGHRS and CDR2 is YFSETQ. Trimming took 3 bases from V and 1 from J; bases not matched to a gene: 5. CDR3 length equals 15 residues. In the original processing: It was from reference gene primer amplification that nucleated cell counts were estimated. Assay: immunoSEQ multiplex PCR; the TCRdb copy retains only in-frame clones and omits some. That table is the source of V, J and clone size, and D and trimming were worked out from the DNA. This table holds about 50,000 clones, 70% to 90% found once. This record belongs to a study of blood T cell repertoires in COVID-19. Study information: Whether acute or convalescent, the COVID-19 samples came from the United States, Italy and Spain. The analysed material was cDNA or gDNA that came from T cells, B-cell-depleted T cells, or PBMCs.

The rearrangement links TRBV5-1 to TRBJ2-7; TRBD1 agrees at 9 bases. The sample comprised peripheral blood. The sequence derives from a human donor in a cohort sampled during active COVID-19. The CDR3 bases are TGCGCCAGCAGCTCTACCGGGACAGGGTCCTACGAGCAGTACTTC. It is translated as CASSSTGTGSYEQYF.